This passage covers 8 T cell receptor beta chains from one sample sequenced in a study of T cells after yellow fever vaccination. TCRdb used MiXCR to reprocess the 5' RACE reads, holding one entry per CDR3 protein. The table shows a few hundred thousand distinct CDR3 sequences, with about 7% occurring only once. This sample comprised CD4+ T cells sorted from PBMCs, obtained on the day of the yellow fever booster vaccination. The source of these receptors is a man younger than 40 who received the YFV17D yellow fever vaccine.

J is TRBJ2-1 and V is TRBV7-3; D may be TRBD1 (5 bases). Trimming took off 5 bases at V and 9 bases at J, with 14 bases between the two ends. The germline V gene has CDR1 SGHTA and CDR2 FQGTGA. This CDR3 has 13 amino acids. CDR3 loop: CASSPTRQGEQFF. DNA of the CDR3: TGTGCCAGCAGCCCCACTCGGCAGGGTGAGCAGTTCTTC.

This clonotype was found a few times. This sequence joins TRBV6-2 or TRBV6-3 and TRBJ2-3, with D possibly being TRBD1 or TRBD2 (5 bases each). V dropped 4 bases and J dropped 6 bases, with 14 bases sitting between them. CDR1 is MNHEY and CDR2 is SVGEGT in the germline V gene. CDR3 length: 14 amino acids. The chain's CDR3 is CASSFVGTGDTQYF. The CDR3 coding sequence is TGTGCCAGCAGTTTCGTCGGGACGGGGGATACGCAGTATTTT.

This clonotype has only a few counts. The gene calls are TRBV5-1 and TRBJ2-1, with D uncertain. The V end was cut by 4 bases, the J end by 8 bases, with 13 bases between. This CDR3 spans 13 amino acids. The V gene's germline CDR1 is SGHRS and CDR2 YFSETQ. The CDR3 here is CASSLRWPDEQFF. In DNA form, the CDR3 reads TGCGCCAGCAGCCTCAGGTGGCCGGATGAGCAGTTCTTC.

This clonotype showed up many times. DNA for the CDR3: TGTGCCAGCAGTTACAGCTATAACACTGAAGCTTTCTTT. Amino acids: CASSYSYNTEAFF. The rearrangement uses TRBV6-5 and TRBJ1-1, with D unresolved. Germline lookup yields CDR1 MNHEY and CDR2 SVGAGI. The CDR3 totals 13 residues. Trimming stripped 2 bases from V and 2 bases from J, with 6 bases between.

At least ten counts were recorded for this clonotype. V gene TRBV12-3 or TRBV12-4 combines with J gene TRBJ2-5; D gene ambiguous. The CDR3 contains 13 residues. Deletions cut 5 bases from V and 5 bases from J, with 12 bases between. The CDR3 sequence: CASSPGPKETQYF. CDR3 bases: TGTGCCAGCAGTCCCGGTCCCAAGGAGACCCAGTACTTC.

This clonotype was detected a few times. The chain employs TRBV7-2 and TRBJ2-3, with 8 positions matching TRBD2. CDR3 size: 16 residues. CDR1 and CDR2 (germline): SGHTA, FQGNSA. V lost 5 bases and J lost 0; bases outside the gene matches: 7. The CDR3 sequence: CASSRRAGASTDTQYF. The CDR3 coding sequence is TGTGCCAGCAGCAGGCGAGCGGGAGCTAGCACAGATACGCAGTATTTT. The variable domain in full, completed from reference TRBV7-2 and TRBJ2-3, reads GAGVSQSPSNKVTEKGKDVELRCDPISGHTALYWYRQSLGQGLEFLIYFQGNSAPDKSGLPSDRFSAERTGGSVSTLTIQRTQQEDSAVYLCASSRRAGASTDTQYFGPGTRLTVL.

This clonotype came up many times. Written as DNA, the CDR3 is TGTGCCAGCAGGGAGGGGACTAGCGGGACCGGGGAGCTGTTTTTT. Translated: CASREGTSGTGELFF. The V and J genes are TRBV12-3 or TRBV12-4 and TRBJ2-2, with 12 bases matching TRBD2. This CDR3 comprises 15 residues. V lost 6 bases, J lost 5 bases, and 4 bases stayed unmatched.

This clonotype was counted between two and nine times. The CDR3 region has the DNA TGCGCCAGCTCCGGTATGAGGGGGGGAGAGTATGGCTACACCTTC. Protein product: CASSGMRGGEYGYTF. The genes are TRBV4-3 and TRBJ1-2; a possible D gene is TRBD1 (6 bases). The CDR3 covers 15 residues. Per germline, CDR1 LGHNA and CDR2 YSLEER. The V gene lost 8 bases and the J gene lost 5 bases, with 21 bases spanning the gap.